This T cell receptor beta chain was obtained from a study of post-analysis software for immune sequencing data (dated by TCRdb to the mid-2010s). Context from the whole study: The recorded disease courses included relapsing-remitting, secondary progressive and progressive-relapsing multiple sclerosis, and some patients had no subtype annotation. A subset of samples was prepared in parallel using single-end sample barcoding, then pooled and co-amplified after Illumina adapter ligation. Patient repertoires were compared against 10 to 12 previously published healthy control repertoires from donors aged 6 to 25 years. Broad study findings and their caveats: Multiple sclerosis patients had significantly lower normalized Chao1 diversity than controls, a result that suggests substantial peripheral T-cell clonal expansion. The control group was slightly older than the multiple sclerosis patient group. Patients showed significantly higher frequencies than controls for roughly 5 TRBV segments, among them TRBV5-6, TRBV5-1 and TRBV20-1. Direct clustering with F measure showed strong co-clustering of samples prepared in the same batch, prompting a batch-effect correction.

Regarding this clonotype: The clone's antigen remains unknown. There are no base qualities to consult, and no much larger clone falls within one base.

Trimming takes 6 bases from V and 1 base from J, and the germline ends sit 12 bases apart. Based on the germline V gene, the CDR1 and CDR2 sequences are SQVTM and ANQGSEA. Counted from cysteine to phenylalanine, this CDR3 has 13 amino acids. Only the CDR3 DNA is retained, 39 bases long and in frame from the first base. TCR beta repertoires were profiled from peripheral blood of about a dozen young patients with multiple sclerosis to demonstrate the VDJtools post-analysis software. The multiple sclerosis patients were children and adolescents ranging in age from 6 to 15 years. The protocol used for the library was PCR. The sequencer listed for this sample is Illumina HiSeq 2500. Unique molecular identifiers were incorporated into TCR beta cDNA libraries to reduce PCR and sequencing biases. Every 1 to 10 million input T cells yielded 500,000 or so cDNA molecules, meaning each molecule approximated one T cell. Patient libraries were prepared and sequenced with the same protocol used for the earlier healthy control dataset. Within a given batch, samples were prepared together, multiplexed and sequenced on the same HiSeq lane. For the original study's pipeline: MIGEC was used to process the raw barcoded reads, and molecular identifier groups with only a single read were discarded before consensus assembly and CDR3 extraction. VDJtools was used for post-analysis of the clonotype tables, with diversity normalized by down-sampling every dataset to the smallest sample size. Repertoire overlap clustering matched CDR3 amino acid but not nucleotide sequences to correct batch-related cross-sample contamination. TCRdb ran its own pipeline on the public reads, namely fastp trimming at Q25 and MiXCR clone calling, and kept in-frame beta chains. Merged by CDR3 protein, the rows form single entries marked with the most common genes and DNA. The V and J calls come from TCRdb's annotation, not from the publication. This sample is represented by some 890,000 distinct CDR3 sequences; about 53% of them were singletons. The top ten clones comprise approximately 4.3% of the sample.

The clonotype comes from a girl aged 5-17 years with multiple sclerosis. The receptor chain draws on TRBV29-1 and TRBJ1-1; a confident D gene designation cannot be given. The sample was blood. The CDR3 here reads CSVVGGGNTEAFF. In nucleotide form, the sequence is TGCAGCGTCGTTGGTGGAGGGAACACTGAAGCTTTCTTT.